This paragraph covers one T cell receptor (beta chain) sequence. These data originate in a study of cytomegalovirus exposure and HLA in healthy donors. Vbeta (60) and Jbeta (13) primers were used in the PCR. TCRdb keeps only in-frame clones here, not all; method: immunoSEQ multiplex PCR. The profile shows about 140,000 clones, 84% of them singletons. V gave up 5 bases and J gave up 7 bases; unmatched junction bases: 2. The CDR3 is made up of 12 amino acids. Germline assignment: CDR1 LNHDA and CDR2 SQIVND (reference sequence). The clonotype was recovered from a boy between 2 and 10 years old in good health and CMV-seronegative. The specimen sequenced was PBMCs. This sequence joins TRBV19 and TRBJ2-3; 8 nucleotides align to TRBD2. The CDR3 region is CASSRGGYTQYF. The CDR3 DNA reads as TGTGCCAGTAGTCGCGGGGGGTATACGCAGTATTTT.